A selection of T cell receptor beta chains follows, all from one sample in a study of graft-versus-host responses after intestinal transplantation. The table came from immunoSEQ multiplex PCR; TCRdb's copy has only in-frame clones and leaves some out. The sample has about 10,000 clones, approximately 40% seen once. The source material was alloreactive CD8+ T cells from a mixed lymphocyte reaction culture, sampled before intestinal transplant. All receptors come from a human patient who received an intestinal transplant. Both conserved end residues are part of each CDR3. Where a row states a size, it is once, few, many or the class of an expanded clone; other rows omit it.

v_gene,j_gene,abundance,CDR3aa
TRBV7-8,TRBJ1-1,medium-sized,CASSLEGAGKAFF
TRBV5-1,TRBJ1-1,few,CASSLSGGNTEAFF
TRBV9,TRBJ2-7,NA,CASSVGGTGCYEQYF
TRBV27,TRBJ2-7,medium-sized,CASSSGASSYEQYF
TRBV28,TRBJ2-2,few,CASSTKEVLGELFF
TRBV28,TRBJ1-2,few,CASSAPQEVGGYGYTF
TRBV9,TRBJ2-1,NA,CASSAPSGTSNEQFF
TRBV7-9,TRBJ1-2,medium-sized,CASSPRQGERYTF
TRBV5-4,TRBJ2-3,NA,CASSWGQLYTDTQYF
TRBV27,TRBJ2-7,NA,CASSWGGTNREQYF
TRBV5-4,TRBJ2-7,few,CASSEPGQHYEQYF
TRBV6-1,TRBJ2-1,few,CASSTLAGRHNEQFF
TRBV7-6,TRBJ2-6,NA,CASSLVPRQGVSGANVLTF
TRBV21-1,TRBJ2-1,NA,CASIDLGNEQFF
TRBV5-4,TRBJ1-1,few,CASSPTSSGTEAFF
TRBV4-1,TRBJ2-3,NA,CASSQDPSPTTDTQYF
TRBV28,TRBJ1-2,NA,CASTPRGTSLFYGYTF
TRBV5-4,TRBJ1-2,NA,CASSLAWLKGVDGYTF
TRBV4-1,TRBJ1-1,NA,CASSQATGDTEAFF
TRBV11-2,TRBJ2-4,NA,CASSLRRYKNIQYF
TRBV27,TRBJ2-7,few,CASSYSGLNEQYF
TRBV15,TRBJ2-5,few,CATSTSGGAETQYF
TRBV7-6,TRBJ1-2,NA,CASSFGAGAIYGYTF
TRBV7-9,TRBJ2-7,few,CASSLGWQGGEQYF
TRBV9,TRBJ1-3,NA,CASSADDSGNTTYF
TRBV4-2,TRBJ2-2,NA,CASSPDGTETYTGELFF
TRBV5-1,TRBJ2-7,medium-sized,CASSFRQGQYEQYF
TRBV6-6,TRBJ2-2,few,CASSYSRQANTGELFF
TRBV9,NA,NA,CASSVKGRRGLTYEQYF
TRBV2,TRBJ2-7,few,CASEPGQGLNEQYF
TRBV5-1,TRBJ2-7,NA,CASSLAPSGVAYEQYF
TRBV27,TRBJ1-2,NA,CASSLTANYGYTF
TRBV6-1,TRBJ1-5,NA,CASSAQTGTKQPQHF
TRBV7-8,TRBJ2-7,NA,CASSLDPRRLRRGEQYF
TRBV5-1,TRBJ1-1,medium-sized,CASSLALGGTEAFF
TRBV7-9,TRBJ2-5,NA,CASSSPRGRETQYF
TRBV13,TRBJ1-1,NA,CASSSNIGGTEAFF
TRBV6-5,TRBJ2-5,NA,CASSFGLGGETQYF
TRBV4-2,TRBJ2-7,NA,CASSPGVAGGPHEQYF
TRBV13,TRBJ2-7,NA,CASSLISGEQYF
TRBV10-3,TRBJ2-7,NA,CAINQLASGDEQYF
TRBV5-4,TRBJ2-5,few,CASRGTSGREETQYF
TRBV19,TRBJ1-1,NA,CASSILGLYTEAFF
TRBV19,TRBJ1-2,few,CASSILGGTNYGYTF
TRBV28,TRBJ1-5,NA,CASSLTLGGQEVGNQPQHF
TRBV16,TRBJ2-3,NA,CASSQSMWEGSTDTQYF
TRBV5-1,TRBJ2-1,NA,CASRPPRYPSYNEQFF
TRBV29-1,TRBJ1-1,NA,CSVTPGQGNPEAFF
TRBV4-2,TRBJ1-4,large,CASSLRQTSNEKLFF
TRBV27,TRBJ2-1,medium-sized,CASSLAADGEQFF